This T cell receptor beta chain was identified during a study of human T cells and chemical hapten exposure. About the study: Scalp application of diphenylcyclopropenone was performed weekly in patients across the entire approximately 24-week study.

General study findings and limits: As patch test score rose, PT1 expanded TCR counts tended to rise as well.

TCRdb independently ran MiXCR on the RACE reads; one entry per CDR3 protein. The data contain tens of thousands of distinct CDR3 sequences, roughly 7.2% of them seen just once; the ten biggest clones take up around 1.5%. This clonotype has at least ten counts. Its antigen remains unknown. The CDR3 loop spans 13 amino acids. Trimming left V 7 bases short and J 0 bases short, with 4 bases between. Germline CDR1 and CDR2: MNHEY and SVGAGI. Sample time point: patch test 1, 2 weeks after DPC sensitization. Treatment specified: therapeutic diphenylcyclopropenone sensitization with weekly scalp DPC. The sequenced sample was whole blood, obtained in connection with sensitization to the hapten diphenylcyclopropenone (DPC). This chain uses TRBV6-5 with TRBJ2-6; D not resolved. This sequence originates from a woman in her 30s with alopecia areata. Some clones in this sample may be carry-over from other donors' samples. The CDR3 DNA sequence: TGTGCCAGCACCGACTCTGGGGCCAACGTCCTGACTTTC. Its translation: CASTDSGANVLTF.